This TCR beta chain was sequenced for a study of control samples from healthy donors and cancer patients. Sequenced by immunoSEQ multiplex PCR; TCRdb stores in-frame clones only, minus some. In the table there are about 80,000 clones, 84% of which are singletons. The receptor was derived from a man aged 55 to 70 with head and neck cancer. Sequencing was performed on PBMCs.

The CDR3 protein is CASSQAPQETQYF. DNA of the CDR3: TGTGCCAGCTCACAAGCCCCCCAAGAGACCCAGTACTTC. The rearrangement links TRBV18 to TRBJ2-5, with no clear D. The CDR3 has 13 residues. V lost 4 bases and J 1 base, leaving 7 bases between the germline ends. Germline V CDR1 and CDR2: KGHSH, LQKENI.